A selection of T cell receptor beta chains follows, all from one sample in a study of cytomegalovirus exposure and HLA in healthy donors. The repertoire was sequenced with immunoSEQ multiplex PCR; TCRdb's copy has only in-frame clones and lacks some. The repertoire consists of under 200,000 clones, with around 82% occurring once and the leading ten covering roughly 2.3%. Material for sequencing was PBMCs. The receptors originated from a man in his 60s in good health and CMV-seronegative. CDR3s include the opening cysteine and the closing phenylalanine or tryptophan.

>TRBV9|TRBJ2-3
CASSTDRSTDTQYF
>TRBV15|TRBJ2-1
CATSREAAVQFF
>TRBV10-3|TRBJ1-2
CAISVGTDFNYGYTF
>TRBV5-1|TRBJ1-3
CASSLAGGIGNTIYF
>TRBV5-4|TRBJ2-3
CASSRTDTDTQYF
>TRBV28|TRBJ2-7
CASSTAGGPIEQYF
>TRBV2|TRBJ1-6
CASSDNERSPLHF
>TRBV19|TRBJ2-7
CASSKSPSPSYEQYF
>TRBV29-1|TRBJ2-2
CSTGTGGSPGELFF
>TRBV5-1|TRBJ1-4
CASSLPGGDEKLFF
>TRBV25-1|TRBJ1-2
CASSDPRQFVGYTF
>TRBV6-5|TRBJ2-1
CASKTSGNEQFF
>TRBV5-1|TRBJ2-5
CASSQGLAGDQETQYF
>TRBV2|TRBJ2-3
CASSTRTGSRSDTQYF
>TRBV4-3|TRBJ2-2
CASSQGLAYTGELFF
>TRBV9|TRBJ1-1
CASSVDRARNTEAFF
>TRBV5-1|TRBJ2-1
CASSSLTSGGLREHNEQFF
>TRBV13|TRBJ1-6
CASSLGGLGNSPLHF
>TRBV27|TRBJ2-5
CASSMGLASNRPQYF
>TRBV29-1|TRBJ2-5
CSVGGGVLGGVETQYF
>TRBV10-1|TRBJ1-1
CASSPTGTRTEAFF
>TRBV5-6|TRBJ2-7
CASSYPGTGGHEQYF
>TRBV29-1|TRBJ1-2
CSAGMGWGYTF
>TRBV10-1|TRBJ2-6
CASSESTIGRSSGANVLTF
>TRBV18|TRBJ1-4
CASSLDRGSEKLFF
>TRBV27|TRBJ2-5
CASSLSPSYRSETQYF
>TRBV4-3|TRBJ2-7
CASSQQTGLNYEQYF
>TRBV5-1|TRBJ1-2
CASSLAPGTVGYTF
>TRBV2|TRBJ2-7
CASRRLSGSGSGGYEQYF
>TRBV5-6|TRBJ1-1
CASRKTPGTGDEAFF
>TRBV5-1|TRBJ2-7
CASSLQGYEQYF
>TRBV7-2|TRBJ2-1
CASSLPGLQNNEQFF
>TRBV11-3|TRBJ2-7
CASSLSGGASEQYF
>TRBV7-8|TRBJ1-4
CASSLIVGSPNEKLFF
>TRBV28|TRBJ1-4
CASSPPTGTNEKLFF
>TRBV9|TRBJ2-3
CASSVGIAGADTQYF
>TRBV7-2|TRBJ1-3
CASSLYGPGGIVSGNTIYF
>TRBV11-2|TRBJ1-6
CASSSDRVNSPLHF
>TRBV7-8|TRBJ1-4
CASSPRTGWREKLFF
>TRBV19|-
CASSIGTGGMDEQYF
>TRBV28|TRBJ1-5
CASSLTGAGNQPQHF
>TRBV5-4|TRBJ2-6
CASSLWGRGANVLTF
>TRBV6-1|TRBJ1-3
CASSDRSLSGNTIYF
>TRBV6-5|TRBJ2-3
CATRAFSGTQYF
>TRBV30|TRBJ2-3
CAWSGKTGPDTQYF
>TRBV30|TRBJ2-7
CAWRATRLAPDYEQYF
>TRBV9|TRBJ2-3
CASSVALAGAGDTQYF
>TRBV5-5|TRBJ1-1
CASSLGAANTEAFF
>TRBV19|TRBJ1-2
CASSMSGDYGYPF
>TRBV4-2|TRBJ2-7
CASSQGTVSSYEQYF
>TRBV5-6|TRBJ1-1
CASSFRTEAFF
>TRBV28|TRBJ2-3
CASSLRELGVTQYF
>TRBV4-1|TRBJ1-2
CASSQPTQAVGGYTF